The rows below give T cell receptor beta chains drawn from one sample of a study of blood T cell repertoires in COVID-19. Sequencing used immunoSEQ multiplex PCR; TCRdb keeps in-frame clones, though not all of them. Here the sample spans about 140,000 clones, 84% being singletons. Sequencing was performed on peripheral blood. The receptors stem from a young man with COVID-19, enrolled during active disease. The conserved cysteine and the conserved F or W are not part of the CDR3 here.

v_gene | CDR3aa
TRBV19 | ASSPGGNIQY
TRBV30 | AWSVGGFSYEQY
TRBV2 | ASSEDGKNTEAF
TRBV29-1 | SVEIQWETQY
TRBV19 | ASSVSGYSTDTQY
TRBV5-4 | ASSWGPFQGVEDTQY
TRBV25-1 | ASSPPWGGEGTEAF
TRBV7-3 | ASSSRGSSYNEQF
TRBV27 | ASSPVADTQY
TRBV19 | ASSRTSGGDYEQY
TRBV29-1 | SAPRTEDYGYT
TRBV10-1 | ASSERGRLVTGELF
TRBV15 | ATSLGLALYEQY
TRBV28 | ASSPLGSSYLNEQF
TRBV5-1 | ASSLETGGGYEQY
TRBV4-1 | ASSQVSGVSYEQY
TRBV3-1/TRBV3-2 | ASAATRVNEKLF
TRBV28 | ASRRAPMGLAGGETQY
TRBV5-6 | ASSSTGVPPNTGELF
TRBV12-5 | ASALGRGNTYNEQF
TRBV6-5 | ASSYSRTLEGYT
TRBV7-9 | ASSTGTAFPREY
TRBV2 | ASRGTSGMTQY
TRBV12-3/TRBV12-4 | ASGKGGNQPQH
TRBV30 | AWDRGQNSPLH
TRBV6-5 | ASSTASGSYNEQF
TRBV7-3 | ASSVTSETGELF
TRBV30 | AWGVRGGYEQY
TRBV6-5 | ASNRGTGGNTEAF
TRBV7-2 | ASSLDSGVNTEAF
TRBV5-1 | ASSSRTTNTDTQY
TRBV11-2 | ASSLSGWTAYEQY
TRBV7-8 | ASSSTPLGELF
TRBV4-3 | ASSQDLAGGPTGELF
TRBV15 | ATSRATSGFETQY
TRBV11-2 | ASSLEGGASYEQF
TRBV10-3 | AISESVGTSGKSEQY
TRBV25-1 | ASSGTGRTTDTQY
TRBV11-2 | ASSWRGTSGSFDEQY
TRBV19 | ASRSSGKTNEQF
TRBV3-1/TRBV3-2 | ASSQAAVNQPQH
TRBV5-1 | ASSPQGKDQPQH
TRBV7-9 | ASSLPGATNEKLF
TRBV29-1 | SGAQGGAEAF
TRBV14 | ASSKMGQGSYEQY
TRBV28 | ASSHASGRAAEQF
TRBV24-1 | ATSDSGQGQETQY
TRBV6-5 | ASSYSRFMEGYGYT
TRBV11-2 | ASSSTSGRIFEQY
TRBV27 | ASSTTGGGGYT
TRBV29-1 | SARLAGNSYNEQF
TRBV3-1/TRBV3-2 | ASSQRRVPSSYEQY
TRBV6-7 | ASSYRGTGTSYEQY
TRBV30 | AWRPDRTEAF